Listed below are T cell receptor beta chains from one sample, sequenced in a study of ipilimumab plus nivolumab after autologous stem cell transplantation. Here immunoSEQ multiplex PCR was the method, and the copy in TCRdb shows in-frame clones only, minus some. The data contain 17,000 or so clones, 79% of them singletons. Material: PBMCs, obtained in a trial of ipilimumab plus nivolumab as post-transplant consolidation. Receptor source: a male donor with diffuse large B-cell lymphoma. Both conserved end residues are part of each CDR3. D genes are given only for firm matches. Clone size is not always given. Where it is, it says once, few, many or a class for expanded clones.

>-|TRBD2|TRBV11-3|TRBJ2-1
TGTGCCAGCAGCCGTAGCGGGGGGCCAAACAATGAGCAGTTCTTC
CASSRSGGPNNEQFF
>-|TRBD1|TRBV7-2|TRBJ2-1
TGTGCCAGCAGCCGAACACCGGGACAGGGTCTCAATGAGCAGTTCTTC
CASSRTPGQGLNEQFF
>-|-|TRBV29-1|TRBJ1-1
TGCAGCGTTGAGGAAGAGCAGAACACTGAAGCTTTCTTT
CSVEEEQNTEAFF
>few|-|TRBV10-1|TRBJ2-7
TGCGCCAGCAGGGAGGGACAAAGGATAATCGACTTC
CASREGQRIIDF
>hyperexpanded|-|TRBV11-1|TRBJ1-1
TGTGCCAGCAGCTTACGGGCAGGGAGGAACACTGAAGCTTTCTTT
CASSLRAGRNTEAFF
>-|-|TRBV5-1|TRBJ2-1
TGCGCCAGCAGCTTGGCAACCCGACAGGACTCCTACAATGAGCAGTTCTTC
CASSLATRQDSYNEQFF
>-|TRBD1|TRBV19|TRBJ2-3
TGTGCCAGTAAGGACAGGGTTGGAGGCACAGATACGCAGTATTTT
CASKDRVGGTDTQYF
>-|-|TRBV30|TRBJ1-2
TGTGCCTTCCCGACAGCCAAGGGCGGCCATGGCTACACCTTC
CAFPTAKGGHGYTF
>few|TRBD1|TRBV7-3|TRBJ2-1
TGTGCCAGCAGCTTAGGGGACAGCTCCTACAATGAGCAGTTCTTC
CASSLGDSSYNEQFF
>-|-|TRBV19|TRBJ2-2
TGTGCCAGTAGTATCACCTACACCGGGGAGCTGTTTTTT
CASSITYTGELFF
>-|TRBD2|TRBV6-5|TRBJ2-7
TGTGCCAGCAGTGGGAGCGGGGGGGCCTACGAGCAGTACTTC
CASSGSGGAYEQYF
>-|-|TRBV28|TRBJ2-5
TGTGCCAGCAGACCCTGGGCGGGTGGAGGGCACCAAGAGACCCAGTACTTC
CASRPWAGGGHQETQYF
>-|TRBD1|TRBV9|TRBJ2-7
TGTGCCAGCAGCACACACCCAGGACAGGGGGGTGAGCAGTACTTC
CASSTHPGQGGEQYF
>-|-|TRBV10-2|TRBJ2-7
TGCGCCAGCAGTCATGACAGGCCTTACTCCTACGAGCAGTACTTC
CASSHDRPYSYEQYF
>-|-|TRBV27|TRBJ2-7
TGTGCCAGCAGTTTACAGGGTATACGTTCCTACGAGCAGTACTTC
CASSLQGIRSYEQYF
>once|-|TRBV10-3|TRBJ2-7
TGTGCCACCTCGGACAGCCCTCCCCGCGAGCAGTACTTC
CATSDSPPREQYF
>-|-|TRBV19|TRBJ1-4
TGTGCCAGTAGTGGGGCTGACAGCCCAACTAATGAAAAACTGTTTTTT
CASSGADSPTNEKLFF
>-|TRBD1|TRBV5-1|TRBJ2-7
TGCGCCAGCAGCTTGGCCGTTCCGGGACAGGGGCCTCTAGTGTACGAGCAGTACTTC
CASSLAVPGQGPLVYEQYF
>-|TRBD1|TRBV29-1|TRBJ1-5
TGCAGCGCCTGGACAGGGGTAGGGCAGCCCCAGCATTTT
CSAWTGVGQPQHF
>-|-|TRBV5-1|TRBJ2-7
TGCGCCAGCAACCCAGGGGCCAGCTCCCTTTCCTACGAGCAGTACTTC
CASNPGASSLSYEQYF
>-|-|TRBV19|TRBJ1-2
TGTGCCAGTACTAGAGGGGGGTATGGCTACACCTTC
CASTRGGYGYTF
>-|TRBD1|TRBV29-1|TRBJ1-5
TGCAGCGTTGCCACAGGGGGTGATCAGCCCCAGCATTTT
CSVATGGDQPQHF
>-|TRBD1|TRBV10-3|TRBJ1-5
TGTGCCACCGACAGGGATGGGAATCAGCCCCAGCATTTT
CATDRDGNQPQHF
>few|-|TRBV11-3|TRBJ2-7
TGTGCCAGCAGCCCCGGGGCCTCCTACGAGCAGTACTTC
CASSPGASYEQYF
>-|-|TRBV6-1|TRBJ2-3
TGTGCCAGCAGTCTCAGGGGTTTTGCAGATACGCAGTATTTT
CASSLRGFADTQYF
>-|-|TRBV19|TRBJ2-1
TGTGCCAGTAGTGAGGGCTGGAACTCCTACAATGAGCAGTTCTTC
CASSEGWNSYNEQFF
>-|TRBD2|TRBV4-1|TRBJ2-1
TGCGCCAGCAGCGGGGAACGGCGGGGGGCTTGGAATGAGCAGTTCTTC
CASSGERRGAWNEQFF
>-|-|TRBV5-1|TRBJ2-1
TGCGCCAGCAGCACCGTAGAAGGGTCAAATGAGCAGTTCTTC
CASSTVEGSNEQFF
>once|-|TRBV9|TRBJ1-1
TGTGCCAGCAGCCGGGGACGACAGAACACTGAAGCTTTCTTT
CASSRGRQNTEAFF
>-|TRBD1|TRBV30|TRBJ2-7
TGTGCCTGGAGTTATGAGGAGGGACAGGCCGGGGTTTTC
CAWSYEEGQAGVF
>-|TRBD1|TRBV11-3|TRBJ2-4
TGTGCCAGCAGCCCGGGGACAGGAGTAGCCAAAAACATTCAGTACTTC
CASSPGTGVAKNIQYF
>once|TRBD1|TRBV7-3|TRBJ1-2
TGTGCCAGCAGCGGGCAGACAGGGAGCGGCTACACCTTC
CASSGQTGSGYTF
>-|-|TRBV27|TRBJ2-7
TGTGCCAGCAGTTTGGATATGGAGGGGGCCTACGAGCAGTACTTC
CASSLDMEGAYEQYF
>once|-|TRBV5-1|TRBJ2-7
TGCGCCAGCAGCTTGGCCCCTGACCCCTACTACGAGCAGTACTTC
CASSLAPDPYYEQYF
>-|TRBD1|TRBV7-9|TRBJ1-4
TGTGCCAGCAGCTTAGTACCCGGACAGGCAACTAATGAAAAACTGTTTTTT
CASSLVPGQATNEKLFF
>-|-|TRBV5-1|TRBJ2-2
TGCGCCAGCAGCTTGTTAAGTGGAGCCGGGGAGCTGTTTTTT
CASSLLSGAGELFF
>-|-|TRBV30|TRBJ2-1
TGTGCCTGGAGTGTACTAGTGAGCTCCTACAATGAGCAGTTCTTC
CAWSVLVSSYNEQFF
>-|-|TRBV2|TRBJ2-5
TGTGCCAGCAGTGAAGCGTATCAAGAGACCCAGTACTTC
CASSEAYQETQYF
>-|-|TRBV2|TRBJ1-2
TGTGCCAGCGCCGGGGATAAGATCTATGGCTACACCTTC
CASAGDKIYGYTF
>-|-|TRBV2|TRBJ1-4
TGTGCCGGGAAGGAATCTCCTCTGGGGGAAAAACTGTTTTTT
CAGKESPLGEKLFF
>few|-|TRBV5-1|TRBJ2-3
TGCGCCAGCAGTCCGCCCAGCACAGATACGCAGTATTTT
CASSPPSTDTQYF
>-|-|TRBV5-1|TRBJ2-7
TGCGCCAGCAGCCCTTTAGGGACGGGGAACTCCTACGAGCAGTACTTC
CASSPLGTGNSYEQYF
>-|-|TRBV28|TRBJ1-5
TGTGCCAGCAGTGCGACACCTCAGCCCCAGCATTTT
CASSATPQPQHF
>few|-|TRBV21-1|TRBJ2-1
TGTGCCAGCAGCAAAGGTGGAGGGGGAGGAGACAATGAGCAGTTCTTC
CASSKGGGGGDNEQFF
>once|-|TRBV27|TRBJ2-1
TGTGCCAGCAGTTTGGTCGGGACCCAAAATGAGCAGTTCTTC
CASSLVGTQNEQFF